A selection of T cell receptor beta chains follows, all from one sample in a study of cytomegalovirus exposure and HLA in healthy donors. Only in-frame clones appear in the TCRdb table, and some are missing; sequencing was by immunoSEQ multiplex PCR. Of about 97,000 clones listed, 55% to 80% were seen once; the top ten hold less than 4.5%. The specimen sequenced was PBMCs. The source of these receptors is a man aged 40-49 years in good health and CMV-seronegative. Both conserved end residues are trimmed from each CDR3. The order of the fields is V gene, D gene, J gene, CDR3 protein. D genes are given only for firm matches.

>TRBV5-1|NA|TRBJ2-2
ASSVAVGELF
>TRBV27|TRBD1|TRBJ1-6
ASSQLFNRGWNSPLH
>TRBV9|NA|TRBJ2-5
ASSVDGGYETQY
>TRBV4-1|NA|TRBJ1-5
ASSQEATGRQPQH
>TRBV19|NA|TRBJ1-2
ASSASTGIGYT
>TRBV7-9|NA|TRBJ2-7
ASSLINNYEQY
>TRBV6-5|TRBD1|TRBJ2-3
ASSYRGQGADTQY
>TRBV6-1|NA|TRBJ2-2
ASMGTYTGELF
>TRBV7-8|NA|TRBJ2-5
ASSLLGVYLVQETQY
>TRBV6-6|NA|TRBJ1-5
ASSYAGFNQPQH